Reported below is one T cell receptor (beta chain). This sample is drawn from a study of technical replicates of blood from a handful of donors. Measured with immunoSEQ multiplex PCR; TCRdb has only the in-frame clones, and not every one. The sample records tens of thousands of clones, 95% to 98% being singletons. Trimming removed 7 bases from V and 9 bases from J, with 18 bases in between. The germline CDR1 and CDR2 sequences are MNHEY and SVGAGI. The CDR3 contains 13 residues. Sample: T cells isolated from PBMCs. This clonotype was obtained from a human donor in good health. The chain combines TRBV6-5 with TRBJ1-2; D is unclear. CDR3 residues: CASKAGTAYRYTF. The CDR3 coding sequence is TGTGCCAGCAAGGCGGGCACAGCATACCGCTACACCTTC.